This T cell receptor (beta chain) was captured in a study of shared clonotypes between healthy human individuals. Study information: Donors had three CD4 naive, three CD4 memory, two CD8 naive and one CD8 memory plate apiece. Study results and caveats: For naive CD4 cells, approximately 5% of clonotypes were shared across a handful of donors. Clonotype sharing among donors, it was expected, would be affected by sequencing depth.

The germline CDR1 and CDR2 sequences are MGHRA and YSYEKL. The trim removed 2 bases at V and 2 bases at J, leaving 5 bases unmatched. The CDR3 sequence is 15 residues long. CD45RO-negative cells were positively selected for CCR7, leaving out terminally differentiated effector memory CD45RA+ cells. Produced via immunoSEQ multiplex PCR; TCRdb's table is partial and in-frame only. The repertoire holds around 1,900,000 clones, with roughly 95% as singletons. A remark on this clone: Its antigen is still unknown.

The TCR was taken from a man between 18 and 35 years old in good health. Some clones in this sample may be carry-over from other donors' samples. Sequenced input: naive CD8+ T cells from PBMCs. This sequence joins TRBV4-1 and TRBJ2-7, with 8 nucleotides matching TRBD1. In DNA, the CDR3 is TGCGCCAGCAGCCAACTTACAGGGGGAGCCTACGAGCAGTACTTC. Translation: CASSQLTGGAYEQYF.